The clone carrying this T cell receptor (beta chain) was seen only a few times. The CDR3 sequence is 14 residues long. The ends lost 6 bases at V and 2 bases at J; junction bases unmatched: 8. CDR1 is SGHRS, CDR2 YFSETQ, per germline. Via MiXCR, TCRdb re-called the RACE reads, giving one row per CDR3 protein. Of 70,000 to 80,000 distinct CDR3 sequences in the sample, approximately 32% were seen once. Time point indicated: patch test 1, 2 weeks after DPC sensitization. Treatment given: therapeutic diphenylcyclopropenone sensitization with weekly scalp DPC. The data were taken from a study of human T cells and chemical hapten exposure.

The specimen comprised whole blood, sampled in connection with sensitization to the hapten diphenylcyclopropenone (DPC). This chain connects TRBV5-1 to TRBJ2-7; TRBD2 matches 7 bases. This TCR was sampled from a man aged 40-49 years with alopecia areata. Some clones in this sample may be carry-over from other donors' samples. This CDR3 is CASTLGGGAYEQYF. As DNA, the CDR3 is TGCGCCAGCACCCTTGGGGGGGGAGCCTACGAGCAGTACTTC.